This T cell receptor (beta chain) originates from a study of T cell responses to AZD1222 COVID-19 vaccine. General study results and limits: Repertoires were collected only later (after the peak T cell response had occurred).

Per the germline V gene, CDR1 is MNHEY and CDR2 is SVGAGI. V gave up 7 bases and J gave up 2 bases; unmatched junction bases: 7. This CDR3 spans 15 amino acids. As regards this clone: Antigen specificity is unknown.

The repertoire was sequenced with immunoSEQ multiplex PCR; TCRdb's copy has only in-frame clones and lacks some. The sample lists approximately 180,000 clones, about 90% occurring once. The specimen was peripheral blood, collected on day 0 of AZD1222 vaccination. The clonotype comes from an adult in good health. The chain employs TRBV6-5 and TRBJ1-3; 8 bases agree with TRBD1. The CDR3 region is CASTSDRGTGNTIYF. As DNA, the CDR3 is TGTGCCAGCACCTCTGACAGGGGAACTGGAAACACCATATATTTT.